The clone carrying this T cell receptor (beta chain) was recorded a few times. Its specificity is not known. Each CDR3 protein gets one entry after TCRdb re-called the RT-PCR reads with MiXCR. The sample carries 700,000 to 800,000 distinct CDR3 sequences, approximately 17% recorded once. The length of the CDR3 is 11 residues. Trimming removed 5 bases at V and 8 bases at J, with 10 bases between. This record belongs to a study of response to subunit inactivated influenza vaccine. Study observations and caveats: Authors proposed each seasonal influenza vaccination draws in few new T cells.

This chain connects TRBV12-3 or TRBV12-4 to TRBJ2-7; D remains unclear. This receptor was obtained from a man aged 45-60 years who received an inactivated influenza vaccine. Sequences were derived from PBMCs from blood, sampled 5 days after vaccination. CDR3 nucleotide sequence: TGTGCCAGCAGTACCATTAGGAAGCAGTACTTC. It translates to CASSTIRKQYF.